Shown below are 4 T cell receptor beta chains from a single sample sequenced in a study of technical replicates of blood from several donors. Assay: immunoSEQ multiplex PCR; the TCRdb copy retains only in-frame clones and omits some. Counted here are about 93,000 clones, 95% occurring once; the ten biggest clones make up 0.26%. Sequenced input: T cells isolated from PBMCs. These TCRs come from a human donor in good health.

This clone was detected once. The chain carries TRBV27 and TRBJ1-5; unclear D gene. V gave up 0 bases and J gave up 4 bases, with 7 bases separating them. This CDR3 spans 14 amino acids. The germline V gene has CDR1 MNHEY and CDR2 SMNVEV (reference sequence). The CDR3 here is CASSLSLVNQPQHF. CDR3 coding DNA: TGTGCCAGCAGTTTATCACTGGTGAATCAGCCCCAGCATTTT.

The chain uses TRBV28 and TRBJ2-3, with a tentative D call TRBD1 (6 bases). CDR1 MDHEN and CDR2 SYDVKM come from the germline V gene. The ends were cut back, 8 bases at V and 0 bases at J, with 12 bases in the middle. This CDR3 has 14 amino acids. The CDR3 region has the DNA TGTGCCAGCCTCAGGGGCGGGAGCACAGATACGCAGTATTTT. Translation: CASLRGGSTDTQYF.

This clone has only one observation. V gene TRBV2 combines with J gene TRBJ1-5, with a possible D match to TRBD1 (5 bases). V lost 1 base, J lost 4 bases, and 11 bases lay in between. Per germline, CDR1 SNHLY and CDR2 FYNNEI. The CDR3 covers 15 residues. The CDR3 spells CASSEESGGNQPQHF. The CDR3 DNA follows: TGTGCCAGCAGTGAAGAATCTGGGGGGAATCAGCCCCAGCATTTT.

The V call is TRBV6-5, the J call TRBJ2-7; 7 bases match TRBD1. The CDR3 loop spans 13 amino acids. From germline, CDR1 is MNHEY and CDR2 SVGAGI. Germline trimming cut 10 bases from V and 0 bases from J; bases unmatched to any gene: 6. CDR3: CATGQAGSYEQYF. CDR3 DNA: TGTGCCACCGGACAGGCCGGCTCCTACGAGCAGTACTTC.